This T cell receptor (beta chain) was documented in a study of spatial heterogeneity in lung cancer. About the research overall: Follow-up PBMC specimens underwent sequencing when available; their median timing was around 2 years after resection.

This clonotype was seen many times. Time point: blood at routine non-recurrence follow-up after resection. The sequenced material consisted of unsorted whole RNA from tumor, nontumor lung or frozen PBMC. The CDR3 extends over 13 amino acids. The ends were cut back, 3 bases at V and 0 bases at J, with 4 bases in the middle. Germline assignment: CDR1 SGHAT and CDR2 FQDESV (reference sequence). Each TCR cDNA molecule bore a unique molecular identifier. Via MiXCR, TCRdb re-called the 5' RACE reads, giving one row per CDR3 protein. The sample contains more than 25,000 distinct CDR3 sequences, approximately 6% of which appear only once.

The origin of this receptor is a male donor with early-stage non-small cell lung cancer. This chain connects TRBV11-1 to TRBJ2-3, with no clear D. Sequenced material: PBMCs, taken at follow-up. The CDR3 bases are TGTGCCAGCAGCTTTCAGAGCACAGATACGCAGTATTTT. The encoded protein is CASSFQSTDTQYF.